The text below deals with one T cell receptor beta chain. Original processing notes: Filtering differed, since immunoSEQ gave only junction sequences and no quality scores. Method: immunoSEQ multiplex PCR; TCRdb's copy keeps in-frame clones and lacks some. D and trimming were read from the DNA, whereas the V and J calls and clone size are those reported in that table. The repertoire holds more than 1,200,000 clones, with approximately 98.5% as singletons. J was trimmed by 6 bases and V by 3 bases; bases with no gene match: 8. This CDR3 contains 14 residues. Germline V gene lookup returns CDR1 SGHNT and CDR2 YYREEE (reference sequence). The data were obtained in a study of shared clonotypes between healthy human individuals. In the CD4+ fraction, cells were divided into CD45RA+ naive and CD45RA-negative memory subsets.

The TCR was taken from a man younger than 45 in good health. This chain links TRBV5-4 with TRBJ2-7; 8 nucleotides agree with TRBD1. Material for sequencing was naive CD4+ T cells sorted from blood. Noted subset: CD45RA+ positively selected. The CDR3 DNA sequence: TGTGCCAGCAGCTCCCGGACAGGGCCCGGCGAGCAGTACTTC. This gives the protein CASSSRTGPGEQYF. Full variable domain (missing parts from reference TRBV5-4 and TRBJ2-7): ETGVTQSPTHLIKTRGQQVTLRCSSQSGHNTVSWYQQALGQGPQFIFQYYREEENGRGNFPPRFSGLQFPNYSSELNVNALELDDSALYLCASSSRTGPGEQYFGPGTRLTVT.